This T cell receptor (beta chain) was sequenced in a study of PD-L1 blockade in urothelial cancer (dated by TCRdb to about 2017). Context from the whole study: Therapy was started in the mid-2010s for all patients, and atezolizumab 1,200 mg was administered intravenously every 3 weeks. About nine tenths of the roughly 29 patients were identified as males with urothelial cancer of bladder origin, and a prior smoking history was reported by 18 of 29 patients. Patients had an ECOG performance status of 0 or 1 and had received between 0 and 3 prior chemotherapy regimens. Blood samples were analyzed at 3 weeks after treatment start (second dose) and at 6 weeks after treatment start. Blood samples gave a median of approximately 150,000 T cells and some 83,000 unique TCRs, with a median clonality of approximately 0.078. An exploratory multi-omic analysis was conducted of the somatic, immune and clinical correlates of response to PD-L1 blockade with atezolizumab in urothelial cancer. Pretreatment tumor samples, along with matched peripheral blood serially collected before and after atezolizumab treatment, were subjected to TCR sequencing. Durable clinical benefit was defined as a progression-free survival longer than 6 months, and TCR features were additionally tested against progression-free survival and overall survival. In the same patients, whole exome sequencing and RNA sequencing of pretreatment tumors were performed in addition to TCR sequencing. Durable clinical benefit was achieved by nine patients but not by the remaining 20. Just over 28 patients had pretreatment blood TCR-seq, some 24 had at least one posttreatment blood collection, and some 24 had tumor TCR-seq.

Notes on this clone: This clone's antigen is unknown. Qualities for individual bases were not recorded, and no much larger clone is one base off.

Study-wide conclusions, independent of this receptor: Improved progression-free and overall survival was found to be associated with pretreatment peripheral blood TCR clonality below the median. Small sample size (n ≈ 28) and many exploratory analyses mean the results are intended to be hypothesis-generating. Among patients with durable benefit, tumor-associated TCR clones showed greater expansion in peripheral blood 3 weeks after treatment started (n of about 20, p = 0.022).

Synthetic TCR analog templates were spiked into each PCR so that absolute template abundance could be estimated from read counts. The immunoSEQ assay was used to amplify TCRbeta CDR3 regions from genomic DNA with bias-controlled V and J gene primers. Sequencing of rearranged TCRbeta segments was done at approximately 20X coverage. On the authors' methods: Sequencing errors were corrected by clustering and CDR3s were annotated against IMGT to assign V, D and J genes. Downstream analyses used only productive TCRbeta rearrangements and left out out-of-frame or stop-codon sequences. Clonality was calculated as one minus the Shannon entropy normalized by the log of the number of unique productive sequences. Fisher's exact test with Benjamini-Hochberg correction, at a threshold of adjusted p below 0.01, was used to find clones that differed between time points or between blood and tumor. Entries here come from immuneACCESS through TCRdb and include only in-frame sequences with V and J called. Some clones fail to appear in such tables; in the studies checked, an unresolved V gene covers under half of the shortfall, and the cause of the remainder is unknown. The DNA gave D and trimming, while V, J and clone size come from that table. The sample contains 65,000 to 80,000 clones, 90% of them found a single time. The ten largest clones capture more than 3.5% of the sample.

The time point label corresponds to: pretreatment peripheral blood. The cohort included about 30 patients with locally advanced or metastatic urothelial carcinoma who were treated at Memorial Sloan Kettering on a trial protocol. Peripheral blood mononuclear cells were collected pretreatment and during treatment, with between 1 and 8 total time points per patient. The Qiagen DNeasy Blood extraction kit was used to purify genomic DNA from total PBMCs and tumor samples. PBMCs were collected pretreatment and during treatment and were isolated and stored as previously described. Deletion took 0 bases off V and 6 bases off J, with a span of 14 bases between the germline ends. Spanning cysteine to phenylalanine, the CDR3 consists of 16 amino acids. The CDR3 DNA has 48 bases and is translated from base 1. Reading the germline V gene gives CDR1 SGHTA and CDR2 FQGTGA.

The sequence was collected from a man between 65 and 79 years old with urothelial cancer. The chain is encoded by TRBV7-3 joined to TRBJ2-2; 6 matching bases give a weak D call of TRBD1. The sequenced sample was PBMCs, obtained around atezolizumab (anti-PD-L1) treatment. The sequenced DNA: TGTGCCAGCAGCTTAACGACGGGGCCAGGGGCCGGGGAGCTGTTTTTT. This is translated as CASSLTTGPGAGELFF.